These 32 T cell receptor beta chains share one sample of origin, sequenced in a study of PD-1 blockade in classical Hodgkin lymphoma (dated by TCRdb to between 2020 and 2021). The intended sense of this specimen's time point label: cycle 4 day 1 (C4D1), after five to seven weeks of nivolumab. Relapse after autologous stem cell transplantation had occurred in all trial patients, and cohorts A, B and C were distinguished by prior brentuximab vedotin exposure. Library method: the immunoSEQ multiplex PCR assay. The source is immuneACCESS, and TCRdb retained only in-frame sequences with V and J called. Part of the clones is not carried over; for the studies checked, unresolved V genes explain less than half of this, and the remainder is unexplained. Here the sample has tens of thousands of clones; 80% occur a single time. Around 20% of the sample is in the top ten clones. Sequenced material: peripheral blood mononuclear cells (PBMCs), taken before the fourth cycle of nivolumab. The source of these receptors is a human donor with classical Hodgkin lymphoma.

This clone was recorded once. The chain is built from TRBV18 and TRBJ1-5; no clear D. Germline-derived CDR1 and CDR2 are KGHSH and LQKENI. The V and J ends lost 1 base and 0 bases respectively, with 16 bases between them. CDR3 size: 18 residues. CDR3 bases: TGTGCCAGCTCACCACGTCGTCCGGGTCCTAATAGCAATCAGCCCCAGCATTTT. The encoded protein is CASSPRRPGPNSNQPQHF.

This clone has only one observation. The chain is built from TRBV29-1 and TRBJ1-1, with 10 bases identical to TRBD1. J lost 1 base, V lost 7 bases, and 6 bases had no gene match. Germline lookup yields CDR1 SQVTM and CDR2 ANQGSEA. The CDR3 contains 14 residues. DNA of the CDR3: TGCAGCGCCGACAGGGGGCGGGGGAACACTGAAGCTTTCTTT. Its translation: CSADRGRGNTEAFF.

This chain links TRBV13 with TRBJ2-2, with D hard to call. Trimming stripped 2 bases from V and 5 bases from J, with 3 bases between. Germline loops: CDR1 PRHDT, CDR2 FYEKMQ (reference sequence). This CDR3 spans 12 amino acids. The CDR3 sequence is CASSLTTGELFF. CDR3 sequence (DNA): TGTGCCAGCAGCTTAACGACCGGGGAGCTGTTTTTT.

The gene calls are TRBV19 and TRBJ2-2; D may be TRBD2 (6 bases). Trimming removed 1 base at V and 6 bases at J, with 12 bases between. Germline V CDR1 and CDR2: LNHDA, SQIVND (reference sequence). This CDR3 spans 15 amino acids. The CDR3 bases are TGTGCCAGTAGTATAGTCGACCGGAGGGCCGGGGAGCTGTTTTTT. This codes for CASSIVDRRAGELFF.

This clone was counted a few times. V and J are TRBV19 and TRBJ2-7, with D possibly TRBD1 on 6 matching bases. Per the germline V gene, CDR1 is LNHDA and CDR2 is SQIVND (reference sequence). The CDR3 has 16 amino acids. Trimming took 2 bases from V and 1 from J, leaving 15 bases between them. This CDR3 reads CASSISATGLSYEQYF. CDR3 DNA sequence: TGTGCCAGTAGTATATCGGCCACAGGGTTATCCTACGAGCAGTACTTC.

The chain carries TRBV7-2 and TRBJ2-1; 8 bases line up with TRBD2. This CDR3 region has 18 residues. Germline V gives CDR1 SGHTA, CDR2 FQGNSA. V was clipped by 6 bases and J by 6 bases; unmatched bases: 19. The CDR3: CASRNTGTRRGASNEQFF. Written as DNA, the CDR3 is TGTGCCAGCAGAAACACCGGGACTAGACGAGGAGCGAGCAATGAGCAGTTCTTC.

The genes are TRBV11-2 and TRBJ2-2; 12 bases map to TRBD2. CDR3 length: 17 amino acids. Germline V CDR1 and CDR2: SGHAT, FQNNGV. V shed 2 bases and J 4 bases; nucleotides not matched to a gene: 5. CDR3 coding DNA: TGTGCCAGCAGCTTACTAGCGGGGGGGCCGGCCACCGGGGAGCTGTTTTTT. As protein: CASSLLAGGPATGELFF.

This clone was seen a single time. V is TRBV25-1 and J is TRBJ1-6; D not resolved. Germline V lookup: CDR1 MGHDK, CDR2 SYGVNS. Trimming cost V 4 bases and J 10 bases, with 8 bases left between them. The CDR3 is made up of 12 amino acids. CDR3 loop: CASSGGGSPLHF. Written as DNA, the CDR3 is TGTGCCAGCAGTGGGGGAGGGTCACCCCTCCACTTT.

For the CDR3, the DNA is TGTGCCAGTAGTATGGGACAGGTCAATCAGCCCCAGCATTTT. The encoded protein is CASSMGQVNQPQHF. V gene TRBV19 combines with J gene TRBJ1-5; the match to TRBD1 covers 8 bases. The V and J ends lost 3 bases and 3 bases, in that order; junction bases with no gene match: 1. Germline V gene lookup returns CDR1 LNHDA and CDR2 SQIVND (reference sequence). CDR3 size: 14 residues.

This chain joins TRBV30 and TRBJ2-7; D is perhaps TRBD2 (5 bases). CDR3 size: 10 residues. V lost 6 bases, J lost 3 bases, and 6 bases lay in between. Germline CDR1 reads GTSNPN; CDR2 reads SVGIG (reference sequence). The CDR3 region is CACGLYEQYF. The DNA for the CDR3 is TGTGCCTGCGGACTCTACGAGCAGTACTTC.

The chain couples TRBV6-1 to TRBJ1-2; 9 bases map to TRBD1. CDR3 length equals 15 residues. The germline V gene encodes CDR1 MNHNS and CDR2 SASEGT. The ends lost 7 bases at V and 0 bases at J; junction bases unmatched: 6. CDR3 in amino acids: CASKSGTGTNYGYTF. CDR3 nucleotides: TGTGCCAGCAAATCCGGGACAGGGACTAACTATGGCTACACCTTC.

V usage is TRBV15 and J usage is TRBJ2-3, with 8 bases matching TRBD2. Looked up from germline, CDR1 is LNHNV and CDR2 is YYDKDF (reference sequence). The CDR3 runs to 17 residues. The V segment lost 2 bases and the J segment 0 bases; nucleotides outside the gene matches: 7. This CDR3 is CATSRSIAGISTDTQYF. CDR3 coding DNA: TGTGCCACCAGCAGATCGATAGCGGGAATTAGCACAGATACGCAGTATTTT.

The rearrangement uses TRBV5-4 and TRBJ2-3; 7 bases are a match to TRBD2. Germline lookup yields CDR1 SGHNT and CDR2 YYREEE (reference sequence). The CDR3 sequence is 15 residues long. V shed 2 bases, J shed 0 bases, and the junction held 3 bases outside the gene matches. The CDR3 bases are TGTGCCAGCAGCTTTTGGGGGGGAAGCACAGATACGCAGTATTTT. It encodes CASSFWGGSTDTQYF.

This chain joins TRBV6-5 and TRBJ2-5, with 12 nucleotides matching TRBD2. Germline-derived CDR1 and CDR2 are MNHEY and SVGAGI. V was clipped by 0 bases and J by 5 bases; unmatched bases: 4. The CDR3 is 16 amino acids. CDR3 amino acids: CASSYSGTSGRETQYF. CDR3 in DNA: TGTGCCAGCAGTTACTCTGGGACTAGCGGGCGGGAGACCCAGTACTTC.

The chain employs TRBV28 and TRBJ1-4; 9 nucleotides agree with TRBD1. Germline CDR1 MDHEN, CDR2 SYDVKM. The CDR3 covers 14 residues. Trimming removed 6 bases from V and 8 bases from J; junction bases left unmatched: 7. CDR3 residues: CASRPGTGWEKLFF. DNA for the CDR3: TGTGCCAGCAGGCCCGGGACAGGGTGGGAAAAACTGTTTTTT.

The chain combines TRBV4-3 with TRBJ1-2; 8 nucleotides line up with TRBD1. The germline V gene has CDR1 LGHNA and CDR2 YSLEER. The V segment lost 4 bases and the J segment 8 bases; nucleotides outside the gene matches: 9. The CDR3 totals 14 residues. Here the CDR3 DNA reads TGCGCCAGCAGCCCCTCTCAGGGGGCATGGGGCTACACCTTC. Residues: CASSPSQGAWGYTF.

This clone was recorded once. The chain links TRBV27 to TRBJ1-5, with TRBD1 identical over 9 bases. Trimming took 4 bases from V and 4 from J; bases not matched to a gene: 2. CDR1 is MNHEY, CDR2 SMNVEV, per germline (reference sequence). The CDR3 loop spans 14 amino acids. The CDR3 nucleotides are TGTGCCAGCAGTTCGGGACAGGGTAATCAGCCCCAGCATTTT. It translates to CASSSGQGNQPQHF.

This clone was counted only a few times. The chain is built from TRBV14 and TRBJ1-3, with D unresolved. Per germline, CDR1 SGHDN and CDR2 FVKESK. CDR3 length: 15 amino acids. Between the trimmed V and J ends, which lost 0 bases and 4 bases, there was a span of 10 bases. This CDR3 is CASSQDKGYGNTIYF. Written as DNA, the CDR3 is TGTGCCAGCAGCCAAGATAAGGGTTACGGAAACACCATATATTTT. Full variable domain (rest looked up from reference TRBV14 and TRBJ1-3): EAGVTQFPSHSVIEKGQTVTLRCDPISGHDNLYWYRRVMGKEIKFLLHFVKESKQDESGMPNNRFLAERTGGTYSTLKVQPAELEDSGVYFCASSQDKGYGNTIYFGEGSWLTVV.

The V gene is TRBV2, the J gene TRBJ2-3; a weak D match, TRBD2 (7 bases). V gave up 4 bases and J gave up 2 bases, with 16 bases separating them. The CDR3 consists of 16 residues. Germline lookup yields CDR1 SNHLY and CDR2 FYNNEI. This chain's CDR3 is CASSAGRGGATDTQYF. As DNA, the CDR3 is TGTGCCAGCAGTGCCGGTCGTGGGGGGGCCACAGATACGCAGTATTTT. The complete variable domain, with remaining parts taken from reference TRBV2 and TRBJ2-3, reads EPEVTQTPSHQVTQMGQEVILRCVPISNHLYFYWYRQILGQKVEFLVSFYNNEISEKSEIFDDQFSVERPDGSNFTLKIRSTKLEDSAMYFCASSAGRGGATDTQYFGPGTRLTVL.

CDR3 sequence: CASSYNPSGTYNEQFF. The CDR3 DNA reads TGTGCCAGCAGTTACAACCCTAGCGGAACCTACAATGAGCAGTTCTTC. The chain is built from TRBV6-5 and TRBJ2-1; 7 nucleotides line up with TRBD2. The V gene's germline CDR1 is MNHEY and CDR2 SVGAGI. The CDR3 spans 16 residues. The V segment lost 2 bases and the J segment 2 bases; nucleotides outside the gene matches: 6.

The V call is TRBV27, the J call TRBJ2-5; D is undetermined. The CDR3 has 14 amino acids. V was trimmed by 3 bases and J by 4 bases, leaving 12 bases between them. Per the germline V gene, CDR1 is MNHEY and CDR2 is SMNVEV (reference sequence). The CDR3 reads CASSFARFRETQYF. DNA of the CDR3: TGTGCCAGCAGTTTTGCCAGGTTCCGAGAGACCCAGTACTTC.

This chain joins TRBV19 and TRBJ2-7, with TRBD1 matching over 10 bases. Germline values: CDR1 LNHDA, CDR2 SQIVND (reference sequence). Germline trimming cut 6 bases from V and 3 bases from J; bases unmatched to any gene: 5. This CDR3 is 14 amino acids long. The CDR3 loop reads CASSRQGAGYEQYF. DNA of the CDR3: TGTGCCAGTAGCCGACAGGGGGCTGGCTACGAGCAGTACTTC.

This chain's CDR3 is CASSLATSGTETQYF. CDR3 in DNA: TGTGCCAGCAGCTTAGCTACTAGCGGGACCGAGACCCAGTACTTC. The chain has TRBV7-6 and TRBJ2-5, with 10 bases aligning to TRBD2. Germline V CDR1 and CDR2: SGHVS, FNYEAQ. With V trimmed by 0 bases and J by 5 bases, 3 bases remained unmatched. This CDR3 is built from 15 residues.

This clone ranks as medium-sized. The chain uses TRBV13 and TRBJ2-7; D ambiguous. V dropped 2 bases and J dropped 6 bases, with 14 bases sitting between them. This CDR3 has 14 residues. CDR1 is PRHDT and CDR2 is FYEKMQ in the germline V gene (reference sequence). The CDR3 DNA is TGTGCCAGCAGCTTATTTTCCTTCCGCCCCGAGCAGTACTTC. It translates to CASSLFSFRPEQYF.

The chain employs TRBV21-1 and TRBJ1-5; the tabulated D call, TRBD1, remains unverified against the DNA. TRBV21-1 is labeled a pseudogene. The CDR3 spans 16 residues. CDR3 DNA sequence: TGTGCCAGCAGCAAAGGGGGACAGGTCGAGGATCAGCCCCAGCATTTT. This codes for CASSKGGQVEDQPQHF.

The chain recombines TRBV14 with TRBJ2-7; TRBD1 or TRBD2 may be the D gene (6 bases each). Germline assignment: CDR1 SGHDN and CDR2 FVKESK. The CDR3 runs to 15 residues. V was cut by 1 base and J by 0 bases, with 10 bases left in between. Written as DNA, the CDR3 is TGTGCCAGCAGCCAAGGCGGGACACCCTCCTACGAGCAGTACTTC. This translates into CASSQGGTPSYEQYF.

The chain joins TRBV29-1 to TRBJ2-2; possibly TRBD2 for D (6 bases). V was pared by 3 bases and J by 5 bases, with 22 bases between. The CDR3 covers 17 residues. The germline V gene has CDR1 SQVTM and CDR2 ANQGSEA. CDR3: CSVEAGQETPLTGELFF. In DNA, the CDR3 is TGCAGCGTTGAGGCGGGGCAGGAGACACCTCTTACCGGGGAGCTGTTTTTT.

The chain couples TRBV9 to TRBJ2-1; a possible D gene is TRBD2 (5 bases). This CDR3 is built from 17 residues. Germline V gene lookup returns CDR1 SGDLS and CDR2 YYNGEE. V lost 0 bases to trimming and J lost 9 bases, with 22 bases between them. This CDR3 is CASSVDRASSIFSEQFF. CDR3 in DNA: TGTGCCAGCAGCGTAGATCGCGCTAGCAGCATTTTCTCTGAGCAGTTCTTC. The full variable domain, completed using reference TRBV9 and TRBJ2-1, is DSGVTQTPKHLITATGQRVTLRCSPRSGDLSVYWYQQSLDQGLQFLIQYYNGEERAKGNILERFSAQQFPDLHSELNLSSLELGDSALYFCASSVDRASSIFSEQFFGPGTRLTVL.

The gene calls are TRBV5-8 and TRBJ2-2; D uncertain. The V end was cut by 5 bases, the J end by 0 bases, with 8 bases between. This CDR3 is built from 14 residues. Per the germline V gene, CDR1 is SGHTS and CDR2 is YDEGEE. The CDR3 loop reads CASSRVSNTGELFF. The DNA of the CDR3 is TGTGCCAGCAGTCGGGTCTCGAACACCGGGGAGCTGTTTTTT.

The chain recombines TRBV10-1 with TRBJ2-2; D is uncertain. Trimming removed 3 bases from V and 0 bases from J, with 14 bases in between. Per germline, CDR1 WNHNN and CDR2 SYGVQD (reference sequence). The CDR3 extends over 17 amino acids. CDR3 region: CASSDPAGRPNTGELFF. DNA for the CDR3: TGCGCCAGCAGTGATCCTGCCGGCAGACCGAACACCGGGGAGCTGTTTTTT.

V and J are TRBV10-3 and TRBJ2-5, with D possibly matching TRBD2 (6 bases). The germline gives CDR1 ENHRY, CDR2 SYGVKD. V gave up 0 bases and J gave up 5 bases, with 16 bases separating them. CDR3 length: 16 residues. Here the CDR3 reads CAISESLSRERETQYF. The CDR3, as DNA: TGTGCCATCAGTGAGTCGCTCTCACGGGAGCGGGAGACCCAGTACTTC.

The V gene is TRBV7-3, the J gene TRBJ1-1; D unresolved. This CDR3 spans 13 amino acids. V was cut by 4 bases and J by 3 bases, with 9 bases left in between. Germline CDR1 is SGHTA and CDR2 is FQGTGA. The chain's CDR3 is CASSSNSDTEAFF. The CDR3, as DNA: TGTGCCAGCAGCTCCAACTCGGACACTGAAGCTTTCTTT.